The 20 T cell receptor beta chains in this list originate from one sample, sequenced in a study of vaccination and CD4 T cells after COVID-19. The sample's treatment: approximately 9-day PBMC culture with coronavirus spike peptide pools or control peptides (ViraFEST assay). Sequenced with the Oncomine TCR Beta short-read assay was DNA taken from cultured CD4+ T cells. Via MiXCR, TCRdb re-called the PCR reads, giving one row per CDR3 protein. This sample yields some 13,000 distinct CDR3 sequences, of which 35% are seen a single time; 12% belongs to the top ten. These TCRs' antigens remain unknown. The source material was CD4+ T cells from blood, cultured in vitro. All receptors come from a human donor who had recovered from COVID-19.

CDR3 coding DNA: TGTGCCAGCAGCCCGATCCTTGGGGTAGACAATGAGCAGTTCTTC. Its protein product is CASSPILGVDNEQFF. The V call is TRBV5-4, the J call TRBJ2-1; no clear D. The V and J ends lost 4 bases and 5 bases respectively, with 16 bases between them. The CDR3 totals 15 residues. CDR1 SGHNT and CDR2 YYREEE come from the germline V gene (reference sequence).

The gene calls are TRBV6-2 or TRBV6-3 and TRBJ2-5; 7 bases fit TRBD2. This CDR3 is 13 amino acids long. The junction had 5 bases not matched to a gene; V was cut back by 6 bases and J by 4 bases. Germline V gene lookup returns CDR1 MNHEY and CDR2 SVGEGT. For the CDR3, the DNA is TGTGCCAGCAGGAGGACTAGTCTAGAGACCCAGTACTTC. Translation: CASRRTSLETQYF.

CDR3 in amino acids: CASSQEGRDSTDTQYF. The CDR3 nucleotides read TGTGCCAGCAGCCAAGAAGGGCGGGATTCCACAGATACGCAGTATTTT. This chain connects TRBV4-2 to TRBJ2-3; possible D gene TRBD2, 6 bases. The CDR3 runs 16 residues. CDR1 LGHNA and CDR2 YNFKEQ come from the germline V gene. Trimming shortened V by 0 bases and J by 2 bases, and 12 bases separated the two germline ends.

This clonotype showed up just a few times. This sequence joins TRBV20-1 and TRBJ2-6; D is undetermined. Germline loops: CDR1 DFQATT, CDR2 SNEGSKA (reference sequence). Trimming took off 6 bases at V and 0 bases at J, with 15 bases between the two ends. The CDR3 covers 16 residues. CDR3 DNA sequence: TGCAGTGCCTACCCTGCGGCAGCCTCTGGGGCCAACGTCCTGACTTTC. Protein sequence: CSAYPAAASGANVLTF.

This clonotype was counted a few times. The chain recombines TRBV15 with TRBJ2-3; D is possibly TRBD2 (6 bases). The CDR3 consists of 16 residues. With 1 base removed from V and 6 bases from J, the gap between germline ends came to 17 bases. Germline CDR1 is LNHNV and CDR2 is YYDKDF (reference sequence). CDR3 sequence reads: CATSRARLGGYDTQYF. The CDR3 DNA is TGTGCCACCAGCAGAGCGCGACTAGGTGGATACGATACGCAGTATTTT.

V and J are TRBV2 and TRBJ2-3, with 7 bases identical to TRBD2. The CDR3 totals 14 residues. J was trimmed by 2 bases and V by 8 bases; bases with no gene match: 7. The germline CDR1 and CDR2 sequences are SNHLY and FYNNEI. The CDR3 nucleotides read TGTGCCAGCCTTCCCGGGACTACCACAGATACGCAGTATTTT. Translated, it gives CASLPGTTTDTQYF.

V is TRBV7-9 and J is TRBJ1-2, with unresolved D. Deletions cut 0 bases from V and 4 bases from J, with 9 bases between. CDR3 length equals 14 residues. The V gene's germline CDR1 is SEHNR and CDR2 FQNEAQ (reference sequence). CDR3: CASSLAGVVYGYTF. CDR3 DNA: TGTGCCAGCAGCTTAGCCGGGGTAGTCTATGGCTACACCTTC.

This clonotype has only a few counts. This chain uses TRBV20-1 with TRBJ2-5; 11 nucleotides agree with TRBD2. V shed 2 bases, J shed 7 bases, and the junction held 6 bases outside the gene matches. The CDR3 runs 14 residues. In germline, CDR1 is DFQATT, CDR2 SNEGSKA (reference sequence). CDR3 nucleotides: TGCAGTGCTAGATTAGCGGGAGGGGTTGTGACCCAGTACTTC. This codes for CSARLAGGVVTQYF.

J is TRBJ2-5 and V is TRBV2; D perhaps matches TRBD2 (6 bases). V lost 6 bases and J lost 3, with 17 bases in between. Germline values: CDR1 SNHLY, CDR2 FYNNEI. The length of the CDR3 is 15 residues. CDR3 DNA sequence: TGTGCCAGCAGGGGGGGTTGGCTCGACGAAGAGACCCAGTACTTC. Amino acids: CASRGGWLDEETQYF.

The V and J genes are TRBV6-1 and TRBJ1-1; D unresolved. V dropped 3 bases and J dropped 7 bases, with 9 bases sitting between them. Germline CDR1 is MNHNS and CDR2 is SASEGT. This CDR3 has 12 residues. The CDR3: CASSESRDEAFF. CDR3 in DNA: TGTGCCAGCAGTGAGAGTCGGGATGAAGCTTTCTTT.

The chain uses TRBV2 and TRBJ2-1; TRBD2 agrees at 8 bases. The CDR3 is 15 amino acids. The V gene end was trimmed by 7 bases and the J gene end by 5 bases; junction bases not matched to a gene: 10. The germline V gene encodes CDR1 SNHLY and CDR2 FYNNEI. CDR3 loop: CASTLLAGPNNEQFF. The CDR3 DNA follows: TGTGCCAGCACCCTTCTAGCGGGCCCTAACAATGAGCAGTTCTTC.

The gene calls are TRBV20-1 and TRBJ2-4, with D uncertain. The CDR3 is made up of 12 amino acids. Between the trimmed V and J ends, which lost 0 bases and 6 bases, there was a span of 6 bases. Germline lookup yields CDR1 DFQATT and CDR2 SNEGSKA (reference sequence). CDR3 nucleotide sequence: TGCAGTGCTAGAGATGCGGTAAACATTCAGTACTTC. Protein sequence: CSARDAVNIQYF.

The rearrangement links TRBV10-3 to TRBJ2-5; the match to TRBD2 covers 10 bases. The length of the CDR3 is 13 residues. With V trimmed by 2 bases and J by 10 bases, 4 bases remained unmatched. Per germline, CDR1 ENHRY and CDR2 SYGVKD. In DNA, the CDR3 is TGTGCCATCAGTGAGCTAGCGGGAGAGGTCCAGTACTTC. Translation: CAISELAGEVQYF.

The chain carries TRBV7-2 and TRBJ2-7, with TRBD1 matching 8 bases. CDR1 and CDR2 (germline): SGHTA, FQGNSA. With V trimmed by 5 bases and J by 1 base, 4 bases remained unmatched. The CDR3 spans 14 residues. This chain's CDR3 is CASSHDRGSYEQYF. The CDR3 nucleotides read TGTGCCAGCAGCCACGACAGGGGTTCCTACGAGCAGTACTTC.

This clonotype occurred a few times. The rearrangement uses TRBV20-1 and TRBJ2-1; 11 positions agree with TRBD2. Looked up from germline, CDR1 is DFQATT and CDR2 is SNEGSKA (reference sequence). Trimming cost V 0 bases and J 7 bases; bases outside gene matches: 5. The CDR3 extends over 15 amino acids. For the CDR3, the DNA is TGCAGTGCTAGAGATGCCATAGCGGGAGGGAATGAGCAGTTCTTC. Its translation: CSARDAIAGGNEQFF.

This clonotype has a handful of counts. The genes are TRBV7-3 and TRBJ2-1, with 9 nucleotides matching TRBD2. With V trimmed by 0 bases and J by 5 bases, 8 bases remained unmatched. CDR3 size: 17 residues. CDR1 is SGHTA, CDR2 FQGTGA, per germline. The CDR3: CASSLTAAGGSDNEQFF. CDR3 DNA sequence: TGTGCCAGCAGCTTAACGGCGGCGGGAGGGTCGGACAATGAGCAGTTCTTC.

The chain combines TRBV19 with TRBJ2-7, with D perhaps TRBD1 (6 bases). Germline V gives CDR1 LNHDA, CDR2 SQIVND (reference sequence). V lost 5 bases and J 0 bases, leaving 11 bases between the germline ends. This CDR3 region has 14 residues. CDR3 sequence: CASSRGQNSYEQYF. The DNA of the CDR3 is TGTGCCAGTAGTCGCGGACAGAACTCCTACGAGCAGTACTTC.

In this sample, this clonotype turned up a few times. The chain is built from TRBV6-5 and TRBJ1-2; D ambiguous. In germline, CDR1 is MNHEY, CDR2 SVGAGI. The germline V and J ends were trimmed by 2 bases and 8 bases, with 18 bases remaining between them. This CDR3 is 15 amino acids long. In nucleotides, the CDR3 is TGTGCCAGCAGTTACAGATCAGGAGCCGCGGAAGGCTACACCTTC. This encodes CASSYRSGAAEGYTF.

This chain joins TRBV9 and TRBJ2-5, with no clear D. Between the trimmed V and J ends, which lost 3 bases and 2 bases, there was a span of 17 bases. CDR1 and CDR2 from the germline V gene are SGDLS and YYNGEE. The CDR3 covers 16 residues. Here the CDR3 DNA reads TGTGCCAGCAGCGCCCATTCGGACCCCCATCAAGAGACCCAGTACTTC. This gives the protein CASSAHSDPHQETQYF.

There are a few counts of this clonotype. The chain uses TRBV2 and TRBJ2-5, with 8 bases lining up with TRBD1. The V segment lost 5 bases and the J segment 5 bases; nucleotides outside the gene matches: 1. Per the germline V gene, CDR1 is SNHLY and CDR2 is FYNNEI. The length of the CDR3 is 12 residues. The CDR3 DNA reads as TGTGCCAGCAGTAGACAGGGGGAGACCCAGTACTTC. Translated, it gives CASSRQGETQYF. Supplemented by reference TRBV2 and TRBJ2-5, the full variable domain reads EPEVTQTPSHQVTQMGQEVILRCVPISNHLYFYWYRQILGQKVEFLVSFYNNEISEKSEIFDDQFSVERPDGSNFTLKIRSTKLEDSAMYFCASSRQGETQYFGPGTRLLVL.